This section outlines one TCR beta chain sequence together with its context. The data belong to a study of blood T cell repertoires in COVID-19. Clinical history as reported by participants underpinned cohort assignment. Generated by immunoSEQ multiplex PCR, the TCRdb table keeps only in-frame clones and is missing some. The sample records a few hundred thousand clones, about 87% being singletons. The trim removed 7 bases at V and 6 bases at J, leaving 16 bases unmatched. This CDR3 comprises 16 residues. Germline CDR1 reads SNHLY; CDR2 reads FYNNEI. The chain couples TRBV2 to TRBJ1-1, with TRBD1 matching 8 bases. The receptor was isolated from a man aged 30 to 39 who had recovered from COVID-19. Sequenced: PBMCs or T cells enriched from blood (not recorded which). CDR3 residues: CASKVDRDLGLAEAFF. CDR3 in DNA: TGTGCCAGCAAGGTGGACAGGGACTTGGGGTTGGCTGAAGCTTTCTTT. Full variable domain (missing parts from reference TRBV2 and TRBJ1-1): EPEVTQTPSHQVTQMGQEVILRCVPISNHLYFYWYRQILGQKVEFLVSFYNNEISEKSEIFDDQFSVERPDGSNFTLKIRSTKLEDSAMYFCASKVDRDLGLAEAFFGQGTRLTVV.